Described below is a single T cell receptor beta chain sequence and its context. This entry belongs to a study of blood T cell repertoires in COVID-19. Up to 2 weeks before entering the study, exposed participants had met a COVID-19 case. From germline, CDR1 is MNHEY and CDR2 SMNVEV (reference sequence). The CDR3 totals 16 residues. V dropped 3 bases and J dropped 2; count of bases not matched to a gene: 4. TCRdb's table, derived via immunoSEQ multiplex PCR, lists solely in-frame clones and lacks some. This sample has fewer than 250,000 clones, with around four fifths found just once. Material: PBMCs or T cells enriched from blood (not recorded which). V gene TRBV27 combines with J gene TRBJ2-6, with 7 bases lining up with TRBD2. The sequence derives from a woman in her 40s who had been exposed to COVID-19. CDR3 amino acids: CASSFYRGAGANVLTF. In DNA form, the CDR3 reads TGTGCCAGCAGTTTCTATCGGGGGGCTGGGGCCAACGTCCTGACTTTC.